Listed below are T cell receptor beta chains from one sample, sequenced in a study of CD8+ T cells in alopecia areata. Only in-frame clones appear in the TCRdb table, and some are missing; sequencing was by immunoSEQ multiplex PCR. The sample includes under 250,000 clones, around 50% of them seen just once. The sample taken for sequencing was CD8+ T cells sorted from blood. Every receptor here comes from a human donor in good health. Each CDR3 is given with its conserved first and last residue.

V gene: TRBV6-5
J gene: TRBJ1-2
CDR3 protein: CASSSPYGYTF

V gene: TRBV5-6
J gene: TRBJ2-6
CDR3 protein: CASSLVSSGANVLTF

V gene: TRBV6-6
J gene: TRBJ1-2
CDR3 protein: CASSYTQTEDYGYTF

V gene: TRBV7-8
J gene: TRBJ2-1
CDR3 protein: CASSSGRGSSYNEQFF

V gene: TRBV25-1
J gene: TRBJ1-2
CDR3 protein: CASSPGYGYTF

V gene: TRBV27
J gene: TRBJ1-2
CDR3 protein: CASSMGTGTAYGYTF

V gene: TRBV27
J gene: TRBJ2-1
CDR3 protein: CASSLNGRSVSNEQFF

V gene: TRBV5-4
J gene: TRBJ2-5
CDR3 protein: CASSFGLAGPQETQYF

V gene: TRBV29-1
J gene: TRBJ2-7
CDR3 protein: CSVGTGGNEQYF

V gene: TRBV7-9
J gene: TRBJ2-2
CDR3 protein: CASSLLTGELFF

V gene: TRBV4-1
J gene: TRBJ2-7
CDR3 protein: CASSQSYEQYF

V gene: TRBV29-1
J gene: TRBJ2-1
CDR3 protein: CSDDNEQFF

V gene: TRBV4-1
J gene: TRBJ1-4
CDR3 protein: CASRLGAGATNEKLFF

V gene: TRBV29-1
J gene: TRBJ2-1
CDR3 protein: CSVGVGQFYNEQFF

V gene: TRBV27
J gene: TRBJ2-1
CDR3 protein: CASSFTSTNYNEQFF

V gene: TRBV30
J gene: TRBJ1-5
CDR3 protein: CAYATGNQPQHF

V gene: TRBV29-1
J gene: TRBJ1-2
CDR3 protein: CSVELTTLGYGYTF

V gene: TRBV7-9
J gene: TRBJ2-1
CDR3 protein: CASSLPPWNEQFF

V gene: TRBV14
J gene: TRBJ1-6
CDR3 protein: CASSQGQGLRGNSPLHF

V gene: TRBV2
J gene: TRBJ2-7
CDR3 protein: CASSEAGQGYEQYF

V gene: TRBV25-1
J gene: TRBJ2-7
CDR3 protein: CASSDLTPGTASYEQYF

V gene: TRBV5-4
J gene: TRBJ1-1
CDR3 protein: CASSPTGDQAFF

V gene: TRBV4-1
J gene: TRBJ2-5
CDR3 protein: CASSQGGVDETQYF

V gene: TRBV11-2
J gene: TRBJ1-6
CDR3 protein: CASSPHNRRRDSSPLHF

V gene: TRBV15
J gene: TRBJ2-4
CDR3 protein: CATSSQGMEAKNIQYF

V gene: TRBV19
J gene: TRBJ1-2
CDR3 protein: CASKMGTASSF

V gene: TRBV23-1
J gene: TRBJ2-5
CDR3 protein: CASLSLRDSQETQYF

V gene: TRBV2
J gene: TRBJ2-2
CDR3 protein: CASSDGLGLLTGELFF

V gene: TRBV4-1
J gene: TRBJ2-7
CDR3 protein: CASSQDSAGVPEQYF

V gene: TRBV30
J gene: TRBJ2-1
CDR3 protein: CAWSRGNEQFF

V gene: TRBV30
J gene: TRBJ2-5
CDR3 protein: CAWNFEAEETQYF

V gene: TRBV7-6
J gene: TRBJ2-3
CDR3 protein: CASSLDLDGGDTQYF

V gene: TRBV2
J gene: TRBJ2-2
CDR3 protein: CASNPGPYTGELFF

V gene: TRBV25-1
J gene: TRBJ1-2
CDR3 protein: CASSDGWMMGYTF

V gene: TRBV5-1
J gene: TRBJ1-4
CDR3 protein: CASSLVKATNEKLFF

V gene: TRBV5-4
J gene: TRBJ2-1
CDR3 protein: CASSQHTGWNEQFF

V gene: TRBV5-1
J gene: TRBJ2-7
CDR3 protein: CASTLSGASDEQYF

V gene: TRBV5-1
J gene: TRBJ2-1
CDR3 protein: CASSTGQASYNEQFF

V gene: TRBV27
J gene: TRBJ2-7
CDR3 protein: CASSFGGFNEQYF

V gene: TRBV27
J gene: TRBJ1-2
CDR3 protein: CASSLSRVNGYTF

V gene: TRBV29-1
J gene: TRBJ1-2
CDR3 protein: CSAPVEDGYTF

V gene: TRBV25-1
J gene: TRBJ1-1
CDR3 protein: CASSLGTGVNTEAFF

V gene: TRBV7-9
J gene: TRBJ1-2
CDR3 protein: CASSLVQGDYGYTF

V gene: TRBV7-8
J gene: TRBJ2-5
CDR3 protein: CASSSAGTSYTDEAQYF

V gene: TRBV9
J gene: TRBJ2-3
CDR3 protein: CASSLSGGRSSTDTQYF

V gene: TRBV9
J gene: TRBJ2-3
CDR3 protein: CASSASGGSSSTDTQYF

V gene: TRBV2
J gene: TRBJ2-4
CDR3 protein: CASSDGNIQYF

V gene: TRBV9
J gene: TRBJ2-3
CDR3 protein: CASSTRTSGGSDTQYF

V gene: TRBV27
J gene: TRBJ2-1
CDR3 protein: CASSDLVYNEQFF

V gene: TRBV6-6
J gene: TRBJ1-1
CDR3 protein: CASSYSVSGKAFF

V gene: TRBV7-8
J gene: TRBJ1-2
CDR3 protein: CASSIGGGYTF

V gene: TRBV11-2
J gene: TRBJ2-5
CDR3 protein: CASSRTGLPLYQETQYF

V gene: TRBV30
J gene: TRBJ1-4
CDR3 protein: CAWSPWGGEKLFF

V gene: TRBV2
J gene: TRBJ2-1
CDR3 protein: CASSPGPRDEQFF

V gene: TRBV7-8
J gene: TRBJ1-3
CDR3 protein: CASKDREAGNTIYF

V gene: TRBV4-1
J gene: TRBJ2-7
CDR3 protein: CASSQVVGFSSYEQYF

V gene: TRBV30
J gene: TRBJ2-3
CDR3 protein: CAWSVGLAGRTDTQYF

V gene: TRBV7-9
J gene: TRBJ2-3
CDR3 protein: CASSFRDRESDTQYF

V gene: TRBV4-2
J gene: TRBJ1-2
CDR3 protein: CASSQNDSPNYGYTF